The entry below describes one T cell receptor beta chain. Libraries were prepared by immunoSEQ multiplex PCR; TCRdb keeps only in-frame clonotypes and omits some of them. Of roughly 300,000 clones in the sample, over 75% are singletons; the top ten hold 9.4%. This specimen belongs to a study of blood T cell repertoires in COVID-19. With V trimmed by 3 bases and J by 0 bases, 5 bases remained unmatched. Germline CDR1 and CDR2: SGDLS and YYNGEE. The CDR3 is 16 amino acids. Sequences were obtained from peripheral blood. The chain carries TRBV9 and TRBJ1-1, with 10 nucleotides matching TRBD1. This sequence originates from a man aged 18 to 30 with active or convalescent COVID-19. CDR3 in DNA: TGTGCCAGCAGCGCGACAGGGGGCGGGTTGAACACTGAAGCTTTCTTT. Protein sequence: CASSATGGGLNTEAFF.